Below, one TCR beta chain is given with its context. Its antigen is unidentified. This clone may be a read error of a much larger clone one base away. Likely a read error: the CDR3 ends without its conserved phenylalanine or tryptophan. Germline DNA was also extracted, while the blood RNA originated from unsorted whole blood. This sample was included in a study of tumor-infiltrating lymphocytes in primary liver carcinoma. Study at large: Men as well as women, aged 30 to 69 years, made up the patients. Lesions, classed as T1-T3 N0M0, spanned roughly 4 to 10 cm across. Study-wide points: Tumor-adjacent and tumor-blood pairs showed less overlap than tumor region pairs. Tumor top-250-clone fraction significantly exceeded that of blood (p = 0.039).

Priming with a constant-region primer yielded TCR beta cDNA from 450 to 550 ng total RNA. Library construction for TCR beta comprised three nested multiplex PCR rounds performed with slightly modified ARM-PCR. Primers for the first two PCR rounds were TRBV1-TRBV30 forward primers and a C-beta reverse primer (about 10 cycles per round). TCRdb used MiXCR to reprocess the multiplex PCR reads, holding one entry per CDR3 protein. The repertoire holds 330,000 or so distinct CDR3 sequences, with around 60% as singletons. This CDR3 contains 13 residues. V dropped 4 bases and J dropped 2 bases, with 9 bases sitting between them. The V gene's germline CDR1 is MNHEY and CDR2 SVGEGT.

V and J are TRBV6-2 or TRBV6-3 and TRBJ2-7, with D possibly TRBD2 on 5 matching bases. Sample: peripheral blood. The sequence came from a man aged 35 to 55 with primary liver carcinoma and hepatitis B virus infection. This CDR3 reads CASSWTPAYEQYI. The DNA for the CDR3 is TGTGCCAGCAGTTGGACTCCTGCCTACGAGCAGTACATC.